This TCR beta chain originates from a study of CD8+ T cells in alopecia areata. Documented treatment: oral pan-JAK inhibitor, 5-10 mg twice daily. cDNA reverse transcribed from extracted RNA served as the sequencing template. Here immunoSEQ multiplex PCR was the method, and the copy in TCRdb shows in-frame clones only, minus some. The sample carries about 300,000 clones, about three fifths recorded once. V shed 6 bases, J shed 7 bases, and the junction held 9 bases outside the gene matches. CDR1 SQVTM and CDR2 ANQGSEA come from the germline V gene. The CDR3 runs to 14 residues. The sample in question was CD4+ T cells sorted from blood, obtained at week 24, from a patient treated with tofacitinib. The receptor comes from a human donor with alopecia areata. This chain joins TRBV29-1 and TRBJ2-1, with 10 bases that match TRBD1. CDR3 nucleotide sequence: TGCAGCGTGGGGGACAGGGGTTTTCGGAATGAGCAGTTCTTC. It specifies CSVGDRGFRNEQFF.